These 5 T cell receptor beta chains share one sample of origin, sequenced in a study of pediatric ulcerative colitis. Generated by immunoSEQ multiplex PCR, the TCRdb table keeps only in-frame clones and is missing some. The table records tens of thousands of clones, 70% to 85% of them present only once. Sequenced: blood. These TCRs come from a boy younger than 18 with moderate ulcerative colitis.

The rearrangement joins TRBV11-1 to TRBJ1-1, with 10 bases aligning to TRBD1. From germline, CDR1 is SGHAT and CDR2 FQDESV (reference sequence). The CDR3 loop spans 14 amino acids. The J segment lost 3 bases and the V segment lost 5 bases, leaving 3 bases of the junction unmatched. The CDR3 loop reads CASSLGQGDTEAFF. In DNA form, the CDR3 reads TGTGCCAGCAGCCTAGGACAGGGGGACACTGAAGCTTTCTTT.

CDR3 region: CASSLVKTGGAYEQYF. The CDR3 DNA sequence: TGTGCCAGCAGCTTAGTTAAGACAGGGGGTGCCTACGAGCAGTACTTC. The rearrangement links TRBV11-2 to TRBJ2-7, with 9 bases that match TRBD1. The length of the CDR3 is 16 residues. V dropped 1 base and J dropped 2; count of bases not matched to a gene: 6. Germline V gives CDR1 SGHAT, CDR2 FQNNGV.

CDR3 amino acids: CATSRDLGSNEQFF. CDR3 DNA sequence: TGTGCCACCAGCAGAGATCTGGGATCCAATGAGCAGTTCTTC. The rearrangement links TRBV15 to TRBJ2-1; D is undetermined. CDR3 size: 14 residues. The germline gives CDR1 LNHNV, CDR2 YYDKDF (reference sequence). Trimming took 0 bases from V and 6 from J, leaving 9 bases between them. The full variable domain, rest sourced from reference TRBV15 and TRBJ2-1, is DAMVIQNPRYQVTQFGKPVTLSCSQTLNHNVMYWYQQKSSQAPKLLFHYYDKDFNNEADTPDNFQSRRPNTSFCFLDIRSPGLGDTAMYLCATSRDLGSNEQFFGPGTRLTVL.

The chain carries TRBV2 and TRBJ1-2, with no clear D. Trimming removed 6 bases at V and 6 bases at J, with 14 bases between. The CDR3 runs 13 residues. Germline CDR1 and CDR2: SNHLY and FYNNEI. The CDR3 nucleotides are TGTGCCAGCAGGCGTACGGGGTACAATGGCTACACCTTC. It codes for CASRRTGYNGYTF.

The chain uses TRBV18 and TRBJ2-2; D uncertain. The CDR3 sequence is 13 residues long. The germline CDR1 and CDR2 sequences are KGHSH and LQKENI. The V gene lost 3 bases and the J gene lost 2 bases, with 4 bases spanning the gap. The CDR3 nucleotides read TGTGCCAGCTCACCCCCCAACACCGGGGAGCTGTTTTTT. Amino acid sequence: CASSPPNTGELFF.